The 18 T cell receptor beta chains presented below share a single source sample, sequenced in a study of cytomegalovirus exposure and HLA in healthy donors (dated by TCRdb to about 2017). Library method: the immunoSEQ multiplex PCR assay. For the multiplex PCR, a mixture combining 60 forward primers for TCR Vbeta segments and 13 reverse primers for TCR Jbeta segments was used. In its TCRdb copy, this immuneACCESS table keeps in-frame sequences only and misses some clones. Where compared with another copy, unresolved V genes explain less than half of these, and the others have no known cause. The sample profile shows 95,000 to 150,000 clones; roughly 80% of them were found once. The top ten hold 2% to 2.5% of the sample. Sequenced material: PBMCs. All receptors come from a man aged 25-45 years in good health and CMV-seronegative.

The V and J genes are TRBV7-2 and TRBJ2-1; 7 bases match TRBD1. CDR3 length: 15 amino acids. Trimming at V came to 7 bases and at J to 4 bases, leaving 10 bases not matched to a gene. Germline CDR1 is SGHTA and CDR2 is FQGNSA. CDR3 sequence: CASTRRTGKYNEQFF. The CDR3 coding sequence is TGTGCCAGCACCCGTCGGACAGGTAAATACAATGAGCAGTTCTTC.

V and J are TRBV9 and TRBJ1-6; tentatively, D is TRBD1 (6 bases). Deletions cut 7 bases from V and 4 bases from J, with 12 bases between. CDR1 and CDR2 from the germline V gene are SGDLS and YYNGEE. This CDR3 spans 14 amino acids. The CDR3 protein is CASGRGAYNSPLHF. The CDR3 nucleotides are TGTGCCAGCGGGAGGGGGGCTTATAATTCACCCCTCCACTTT.

The V call is TRBV11-2, the J call TRBJ1-1; 7 nucleotides line up with TRBD1. The germline V gene has CDR1 SGHAT and CDR2 FQNNGV. J lost 4 bases, V lost 2 bases, and 1 base had no gene match. The CDR3 contains 13 residues. The CDR3 coding sequence is TGTGCCAGCAGCTTATCAGGGGGCACTGAAGCTTTCTTT. This sequence encodes CASSLSGGTEAFF.

This clone has more than one count but fewer than ten. The V and J genes are TRBV19 and TRBJ2-5, with TRBD1 identical over 7 bases. This CDR3 is built from 14 residues. V lost 5 bases and J lost 1; bases outside the gene matches: 4. Germline-derived CDR1 and CDR2 are LNHDA and SQIVND (reference sequence). The CDR3 nucleotides read TGTGCCAGTAGTTCCAGGACAGGCCAAGAGACCCAGTACTTC. Residues: CASSSRTGQETQYF. The whole variable domain, filled in from reference TRBV19 and TRBJ2-5, reads DGGITQSPKYLFRKEGQNVTLSCEQNLNHDAMYWYRQDPGQGLRLIYYSQIVNDFQKGDIAEGYSVSREKKESFPLTVTSAQKNPTAFYLCASSSRTGQETQYFGPGTRLLVL.

V is TRBV4-2 and J is TRBJ2-7, with 9 bases fitting TRBD2. J lost 2 bases, V lost 1 base, and 0 bases had no gene match. The germline gives CDR1 LGHNA, CDR2 YNFKEQ. The length of the CDR3 is 14 residues. CDR3 residues: CASSQGGGAYEQYF. CDR3 bases: TGTGCCAGCAGCCAAGGCGGGGGGGCCTACGAGCAGTACTTC.

For the CDR3, the DNA is TGTGCCAGCATTAAAGCCGAAGCTAACACCGGGGAGCTGTTTTTT. This sequence encodes CASIKAEANTGELFF. The V gene is TRBV2, the J gene TRBJ2-2; no firm D call. The CDR3 length is 15 residues. Germline loops: CDR1 SNHLY, CDR2 FYNNEI. V was cut by 7 bases and J by 2 bases, with 14 bases left in between.

The V gene is TRBV27, the J gene TRBJ1-6; D is ambiguous. The CDR3 is 16 amino acids. V gave up 2 bases and J gave up 5 bases, with 13 bases separating them. Germline assignment: CDR1 MNHEY and CDR2 SMNVEV (reference sequence). The CDR3 reads CASSLRSGPNNSPLHF. CDR3 nucleotides: TGTGCCAGCAGTTTACGGTCGGGTCCCAATAATTCACCCCTCCACTTT.

The J gene is TRBJ2-3, the V gene TRBV28, with D possibly being TRBD2 (7 bases). This CDR3 contains 18 residues. Germline values: CDR1 MDHEN, CDR2 SYDVKM. V dropped 3 bases and J dropped 0 bases, with 19 bases sitting between them. The CDR3 region has the DNA TGTGCCAGCAGTTTTGCGGCGGGGGCCCCGGTTAGCACAGATACGCAGTATTTT. Translated, it gives CASSFAAGAPVSTDTQYF.

The genes are TRBV5-6 and TRBJ1-6; D remains ambiguous. Trimming pared 5 bases from V and 1 base from J, leaving 13 bases between. Germline CDR1 SGHDT, CDR2 YYEEEE. This CDR3 is 16 amino acids long. CDR3 nucleotide sequence: TGTGCCAGCAGTGCGGGGAGATTTTCCTATAATTCACCCCTCCACTTT. Translated: CASSAGRFSYNSPLHF.

V is TRBV7-8 and J is TRBJ1-3; 8 nucleotides agree with TRBD1. The germline gives CDR1 SGHVS, CDR2 FQNEAQ. The CDR3 loop spans 14 amino acids. Trimming at V came to 4 bases and at J to 5 bases, leaving 4 bases not matched to a gene. In DNA, the CDR3 is TGTGCCAGCAGCTATAACAGGGGGAGAAACACCATATATTTT. Its translation is CASSYNRGRNTIYF.

This rearrangement joins TRBV6-6 to TRBJ2-7; D ambiguous. The germline CDR1 and CDR2 sequences are MNHNY and SVGAGI (reference sequence). V was cut by 3 bases and J by 4 bases, with 4 bases left in between. The CDR3 is 11 amino acids. The CDR3 region is CASSYEYEQYF. The DNA of the CDR3 is TGTGCCAGCAGTTATGAGTACGAGCAGTACTTC.

J is TRBJ2-2 and V is TRBV5-1; tentative D call: TRBD2 (5 bases). The germline V gene encodes CDR1 SGHRS and CDR2 YFSETQ. The CDR3 runs to 14 residues. Trimming took off 8 bases at V and 4 bases at J, with 15 bases between the two ends. CDR3 DNA sequence: TGCGCCAGTACCGGGAATGTGGGCACCGGGGAGCTGTTTTTT. Residues: CASTGNVGTGELFF.

This sequence joins TRBV28 and TRBJ1-1; D gene unclear. There are 16 residues in the CDR3. V gave up 4 bases and J gave up 0 bases, with 15 bases separating them. Germline CDR1 is MDHEN and CDR2 is SYDVKM. The CDR3 nucleotides are TGTGCCAGCAGTTCCCCCGGTGAGTATATGAACACTGAAGCTTTCTTT. Translation: CASSSPGEYMNTEAFF.

This clone has more than one count but fewer than ten. CDR3 residues: CASSLETGSSYEQYF. The CDR3 nucleotides are TGTGCCAGCAGCTTAGAGACAGGGTCATCCTACGAGCAGTACTTC. The gene calls are TRBV11-3 and TRBJ2-7; 7 nucleotides align to TRBD1. The CDR3 has 15 residues. J was trimmed by 1 base and V by 0 bases; bases with no gene match: 3. From germline, CDR1 is SGHNT and CDR2 YENEEA.

The chain carries TRBV4-3 and TRBJ2-3; TRBD2 matches at 8 bases. The CDR3 has 17 amino acids. The germline V gene encodes CDR1 LGHNA and CDR2 YSLEER. V dropped 1 base and J dropped 1; count of bases not matched to a gene: 7. CDR3 DNA: TGCGCCAGCAGCCAAGGCCCAGCGGGGGCGGGCACAGATACGCAGTATTTT. Its protein is CASSQGPAGAGTDTQYF.

This sequence joins TRBV9 and TRBJ2-1, with TRBD1 matching 12 bases. Germline CDR1 SGDLS, CDR2 YYNGEE. The CDR3 has 16 residues. The V gene end was trimmed by 0 bases and the J gene end by 8 bases; junction bases not matched to a gene: 6. The CDR3 bases are TGTGCCAGCAGCGTAGACGGGACAGGGGGCATCGATGAGCAGTTCTTC. Protein product: CASSVDGTGGIDEQFF.

The genes are TRBV9 and TRBJ1-6; D not certain. Between the trimmed V and J ends, which lost 0 bases and 10 bases, there was a span of 5 bases. The CDR3 sequence is 12 residues long. Germline V lookup: CDR1 SGDLS, CDR2 YYNGEE. CDR3 nucleotide sequence: TGTGCCAGCAGCGTAGCAGGATCACCCCTCCACTTT. Translation: CASSVAGSPLHF.

This clone was recorded only once. This chain links TRBV19 with TRBJ2-3; D is ambiguous. Trimming took 4 bases from V and 0 from J, leaving 11 bases between them. This CDR3 comprises 15 residues. Germline V gene sequence: CDR1 LNHDA, CDR2 SQIVND (reference sequence). CDR3 residues: CASSTHLVSTDTQYF. CDR3 sequence (DNA): TGTGCCAGTAGTACCCACTTAGTGAGCACAGATACGCAGTATTTT.